This T cell receptor beta chain was retrieved from a study of cytomegalovirus exposure and HLA in healthy donors. Study background: Later, an analysis reported that the roughly 120 validation repertoires had used the same platform as the approximately 720 first-cohort repertoires. Study results and limitations: CMV antigen specificity of a few CMV-associated chains was confirmed in vitro. A later analysis found first-cohort TCR clusters tended to co-occur in the 120 validation repertoires.

A word on this clone: As yet, its antigen is unknown.

CDR1 is ENHRY and CDR2 is SYGVKD in the germline V gene. The CDR3 consists of 12 residues. Unmatched junction bases numbered 4, after V lost 8 bases and J lost 4 bases. Data came from immunoSEQ multiplex PCR; TCRdb stores just in-frame clones and leaves some out. The sample lists roughly 52,000 clones, 85% to 95% occurring once. This rearrangement joins TRBV10-3 to TRBJ1-2; 7 bases are a match to TRBD1. The sample consisted of PBMCs. The sequence was obtained from a woman under 30 in good health and CMV-seropositive. CDR3 bases: TGTGCCATCGCAGACAGGGCCTATGGCTACACCTTC. Protein product: CAIADRAYGYTF.